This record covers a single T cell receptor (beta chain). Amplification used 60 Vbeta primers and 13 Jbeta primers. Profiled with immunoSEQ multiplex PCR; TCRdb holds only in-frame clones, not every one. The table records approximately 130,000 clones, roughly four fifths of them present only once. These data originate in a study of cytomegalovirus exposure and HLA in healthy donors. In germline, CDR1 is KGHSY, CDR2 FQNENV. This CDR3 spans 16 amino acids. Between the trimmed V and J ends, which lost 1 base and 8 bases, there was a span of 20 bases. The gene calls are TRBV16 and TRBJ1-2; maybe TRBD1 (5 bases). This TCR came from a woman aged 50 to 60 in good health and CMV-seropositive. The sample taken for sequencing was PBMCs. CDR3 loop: CASSQLKGRESEGYTF. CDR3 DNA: TGTGCCAGCAGCCAATTGAAGGGGAGGGAGTCAGAAGGCTACACCTTC.